This T cell receptor beta chain was observed in a study of breast tumors, draining lymph nodes, adjacent tissues. Study outcomes and limitations: Data fit most tumor T cells coming from lymph node, expanding in tumor.

MiXCR was run by TCRdb on the multiplex PCR reads, yielding one entry per CDR3 protein. Of some 19,000 distinct CDR3 sequences in the sample, about half were seen once. The V end was cut by 8 bases, the J end by 2 bases, with 12 bases between. The CDR3 loop spans 13 amino acids. Germline lookup yields CDR1 LNHDA and CDR2 SQIVND (reference sequence). At least ten counts were recorded for this clonotype. What it binds is unknown. This receptor was obtained from a female donor with breast cancer. Some clones in this sample may be carry-over from other donors' samples. The chain carries TRBV19 and TRBJ2-5; D remains unclear. The sequenced sample consisted of breast tumor tissue. The CDR3 coding sequence is TGTGCCAGTGCCGTAACTGGGCAAGAGACCCAGTACTTC. It is translated as CASAVTGQETQYF.